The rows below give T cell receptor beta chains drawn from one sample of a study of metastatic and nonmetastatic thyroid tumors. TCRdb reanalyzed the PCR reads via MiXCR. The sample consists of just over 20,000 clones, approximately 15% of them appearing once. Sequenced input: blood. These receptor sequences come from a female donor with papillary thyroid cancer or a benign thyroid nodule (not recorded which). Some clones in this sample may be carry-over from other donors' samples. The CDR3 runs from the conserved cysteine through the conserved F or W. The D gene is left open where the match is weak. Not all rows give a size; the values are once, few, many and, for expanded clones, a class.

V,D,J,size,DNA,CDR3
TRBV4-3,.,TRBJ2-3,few,TGCGCCAGCAGCCAAGGGACCTGGGACATGAGCACAGATACGCAGTATTTT,CASSQGTWDMSTDTQYF
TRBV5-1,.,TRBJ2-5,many,TGCGCCAGCAGATTCCAAGAGACCCAGTACTTC,CASRFQETQYF
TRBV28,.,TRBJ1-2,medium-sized,TGTGCCAGCAGGCAACAGGGAGGACTACTCTATGGCTACACCTTC,CASRQQGGLLYGYTF
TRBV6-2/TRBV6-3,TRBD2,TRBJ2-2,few,TGTGCCAGCAGTCCTAGCGGGAGAGACACCGGGGAGCTGTTTTTT,CASSPSGRDTGELFF
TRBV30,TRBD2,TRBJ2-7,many,TGTGCCTGGAGTCAGCGGGAAATTCGGGAGCAGTACTTC,CAWSQREIREQYF
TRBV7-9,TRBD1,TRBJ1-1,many,TGTGCCAGCAGCTTAGAGGGGGCTCAACTTGAAGCTTTCTTT,CASSLEGAQLEAFF
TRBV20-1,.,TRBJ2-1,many,TGCAGTGCTACCCCGATGGCGGGAAGGTCCTACAATGAGCAGTTCTTC,CSATPMAGRSYNEQFF
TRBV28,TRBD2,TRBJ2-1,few,TGTGCCAGCCCTCTAGCGGGAAGGGGTGATGAGCAGTTCTTC,CASPLAGRGDEQFF
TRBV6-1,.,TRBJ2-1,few,TGTGCCATCAGACCCCCCTCCGGGGGGCTCAATGAGCAGTTCTTC,CAIRPPSGGLNEQFF
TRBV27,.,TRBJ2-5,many,TGTGCCAGCAGTAGGGGGGGCGAAGAGACCCAGTACTTC,CASSRGGEETQYF
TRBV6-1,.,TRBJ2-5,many,TGTGCCAGCAGTTCCCCGGGGGTCGAGACCCAGTACTTC,CASSSPGVETQYF
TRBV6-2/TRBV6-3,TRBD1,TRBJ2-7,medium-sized,TGTGCCAGCAGCTCCAGACCGGGGACAGGGGTTTTCGAGCAGTACTTC,CASSSRPGTGVFEQYF
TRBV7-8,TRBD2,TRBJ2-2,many,TGTGCCAGCAGCCTACCGGGACTAGCGGGAAAGGGAAGCACCGGGGAGCTGTTTTTT,CASSLPGLAGKGSTGELFF
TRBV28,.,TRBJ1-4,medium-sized,TGTGCCAGCAGTTTGGGGAGAAATGAAAAACTGTTTTTT,CASSLGRNEKLFF
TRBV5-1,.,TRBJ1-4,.,TGCGCCAGCAGCTTGGGGGGACGGAATGAAAAACTGTTTTTT,CASSLGGRNEKLFF
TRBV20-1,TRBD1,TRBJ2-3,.,TGCAGTGCTGGAGACAGGGGCACAGATACGCAGTATTTT,CSAGDRGTDTQYF
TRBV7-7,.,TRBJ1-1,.,TGTGCTAGCATCTTGGATTTGAACACTGAAGCTTTCTTT,CASILDLNTEAFF
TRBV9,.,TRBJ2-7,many,TGTGCCAGCAGCGGAGGGGACGGGGCCGAGCAGTACTTC,CASSGGDGAEQYF
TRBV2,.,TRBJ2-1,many,TGTGCCAGCAGTTACCAGGGGAGTGAGCAGTTCTTC,CASSYQGSEQFF
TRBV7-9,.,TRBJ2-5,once,TGTGCCAGCAGCCAAGATAGCTGGGAGACCCAGTACTTC,CASSQDSWETQYF
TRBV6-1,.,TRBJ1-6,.,TGTGCCAGCAGTGAGGGGGGGCCCAATTCACCCCTCCACTTT,CASSEGGPNSPLHF
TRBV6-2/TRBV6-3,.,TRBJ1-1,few,TGTGCCAGCCTCGGGTGGGGGAACACTGAAGCTTTCTTT,CASLGWGNTEAFF
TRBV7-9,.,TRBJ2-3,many,TGTGCCAGCAGCTCTACGGGTAGGGCAGATACGCAGTATTTT,CASSSTGRADTQYF
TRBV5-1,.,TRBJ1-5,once,TGCGCCAGCAGCTCCCGTAGGTGGACACAGCCCCAACATTTT,CASSSRRWTQPQHF
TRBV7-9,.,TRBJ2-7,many,TGTGCCAGCAGCAACCGGGACCAGGGAAACGAGCAGTACTTC,CASSNRDQGNEQYF
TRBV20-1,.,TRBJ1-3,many,TGCAGTGCTAGAGAATTCAGCTCTGGAAACACCATATATTTT,CSAREFSSGNTIYF
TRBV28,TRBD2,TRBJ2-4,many,TGTGCCAGCAGTTTTCAGTATAATCGCGGGACTAGCGGGAGCCAAAACATTCAGTACTTC,CASSFQYNRGTSGSQNIQYF
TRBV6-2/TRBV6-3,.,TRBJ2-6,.,TGTGCCAGCAGCCAAGGGACGGGACGGAACTCTGGGGCCAACGTCCTGACTTTC,CASSQGTGRNSGANVLTF
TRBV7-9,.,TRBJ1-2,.,TGTGCCAGCAGCTTCCCGGGGGATCGAGGCTACACCTTC,CASSFPGDRGYTF
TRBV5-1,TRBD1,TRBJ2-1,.,TGCGCCAGCAGCTCAACAACGGGGACAGGACCCGGCAATGAGCAGTTCTTC,CASSSTTGTGPGNEQFF
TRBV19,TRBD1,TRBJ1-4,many,TGTGCCAGTGGACAGGGCCCCGATGCAACTAATGAAAAACTGTTTTTT,CASGQGPDATNEKLFF
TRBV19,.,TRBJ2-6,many,TGTGCCAGTAGTAAACCACAGAACTCTGGGGCCAACGTCCTGACTTTC,CASSKPQNSGANVLTF
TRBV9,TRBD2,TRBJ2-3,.,TGTGCCAGCAGCGGTGGACTAGCGGGGTACACAGATACGCAGTATTTT,CASSGGLAGYTDTQYF
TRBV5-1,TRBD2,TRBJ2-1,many,TGCGCCAGCAGCCCAAGGACTAGCGGGGGGGGATACAATGAGCAGTTCTTC,CASSPRTSGGGYNEQFF
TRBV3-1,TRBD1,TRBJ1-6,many,TGTGCCAGCAGCCAATTGCCGGGACAGGGGTATTCACCCCTCCACTTT,CASSQLPGQGYSPLHF
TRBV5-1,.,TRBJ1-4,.,TGCGCCAGCAGCTTGGGGCCAGGGCGGGATGAAAAACTGTTTTTT,CASSLGPGRDEKLFF
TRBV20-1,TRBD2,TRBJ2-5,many,TGCAGTGCTAGAAGTAGCGGGGGGACCCAGTACTTC,CSARSSGGTQYF
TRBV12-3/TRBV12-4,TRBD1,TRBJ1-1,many,TGTGCCAGCAGACAAGGGACAGGGAACACTGAAGCTTTCTTT,CASRQGTGNTEAFF
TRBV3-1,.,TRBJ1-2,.,TGTGCCAGCAGCCAAGTACGACAAAACTATGGCTACACCTTC,CASSQVRQNYGYTF
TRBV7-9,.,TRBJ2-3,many,TGTGCCAGCAGCTCGTACTTAGTCACCCCTCCGGCAGATACGCAGTATTTT,CASSSYLVTPPADTQYF
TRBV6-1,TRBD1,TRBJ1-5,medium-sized,TGTGCCAGCAGTGCGACGGGACAGGGAAATCAGCCCCAGCATTTT,CASSATGQGNQPQHF
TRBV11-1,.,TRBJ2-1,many,TGTGCCAGCAGCTTGGGGGTGTACGGGAATGAGCAGTTCTTC,CASSLGVYGNEQFF
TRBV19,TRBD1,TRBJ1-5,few,TGTGCCAGTTCCCGACAGGGAAATCAGCCACAGCATTTT,CASSRQGNQPQHF
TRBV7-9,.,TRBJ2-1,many,TGTGCCAGCAGCTTAGATAACTACAATGAGCAGTTCTTC,CASSLDNYNEQFF
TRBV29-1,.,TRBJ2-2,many,TGCAGCGTAAGAGACAGTTCGGGCAACACCGGGGAGCTGTTTTTT,CSVRDSSGNTGELFF
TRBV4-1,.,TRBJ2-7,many,TGCGCCAGCAGCCAAGACCGGGCCTATTCTAGGGAGCAGTACTTC,CASSQDRAYSREQYF
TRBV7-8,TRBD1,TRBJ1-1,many,TGTGCCAGCAGCTCGAGACAGGGGCATAACACTGAAGCTTTCTTT,CASSSRQGHNTEAFF
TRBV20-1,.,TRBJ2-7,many,TGCAGTGCTAGAGATTTAGCGCGGTCCTACGAGCAGTACTTC,CSARDLARSYEQYF
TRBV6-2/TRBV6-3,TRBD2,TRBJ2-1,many,TGTGCCAGCGTTGCAAATCGACTAGCGGCAAGCTCCTACAATGAGCAGTTCTTC,CASVANRLAASSYNEQFF
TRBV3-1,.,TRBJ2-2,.,TGTGCCAGCAGCCGCAAGCGTGGCAACACCGGGGAGCTGTTTTTT,CASSRKRGNTGELFF